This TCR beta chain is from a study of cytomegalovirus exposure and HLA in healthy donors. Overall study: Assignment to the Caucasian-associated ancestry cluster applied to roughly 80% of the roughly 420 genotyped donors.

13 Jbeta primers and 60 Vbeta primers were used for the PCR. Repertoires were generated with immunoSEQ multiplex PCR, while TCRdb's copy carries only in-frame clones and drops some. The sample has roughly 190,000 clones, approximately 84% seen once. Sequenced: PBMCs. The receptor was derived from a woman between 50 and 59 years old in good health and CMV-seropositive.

The CDR3 coding sequence is TGCGCCAGCAGCTTGGAGGTACAGGCCCGGGGCTACACCTTC. Translation: CASSLEVQARGYTF. V and J are TRBV5-1 and TRBJ1-2, with a weak D call TRBD1 (5 bases). The CDR3 covers 14 residues. V shed 0 bases and J shed 8 bases, with 14 bases lying between them. The germline V gene has CDR1 SGHRS and CDR2 YFSETQ.